The 18 T cell receptor beta chains reported below all come from one sample, sequenced in a study of T cell responses to AZD1222 COVID-19 vaccine. Using immunoSEQ multiplex PCR, the repertoire was profiled, and TCRdb retains in-frame clones only, with some absent. The table shows under 40,000 clones, with 70% to 80% occurring only once. The sequencing here drew on peripheral blood, taken 28 days after the second AZD1222 dose. These receptor sequences come from an adult who received the AZD1222 COVID-19 vaccine.

The CDR3 sequence: CASRNERGGTNEQFF. The CDR3 coding sequence is TGTGCCAGCAGAAATGAGCGGGGAGGCACCAATGAGCAGTTCTTC. The J gene is TRBJ2-1, the V gene TRBV6-6; 7 bases agree with TRBD2. This CDR3 is 15 amino acids long. The junction had 11 bases not matched to a gene; V was cut back by 6 bases and J by 6 bases. The germline V gene encodes CDR1 MNHNY and CDR2 SVGAGI (reference sequence).

The rearrangement links TRBV19 to TRBJ2-4; D is perhaps TRBD2 (5 bases). Germline CDR1 LNHDA, CDR2 SQIVND (reference sequence). The CDR3 contains 15 residues. Between the trimmed V and J ends, which lost 7 bases and 3 bases, there was a span of 16 bases. This CDR3 is CASTGQTTGKNIQYF. DNA for the CDR3: TGTGCCAGTACGGGCCAGACTACCGGCAAAAACATTCAGTACTTC.

The chain combines TRBV4-2 with TRBJ1-5, with D uncertain. The CDR3 length is 15 residues. V was pared by 0 bases and J by 7 bases, with 13 bases between. In germline, CDR1 is LGHNA, CDR2 YNFKEQ. This chain's CDR3 is CASSQDIQVVQPQHF. DNA of the CDR3: TGTGCCAGCAGCCAAGATATCCAGGTAGTCCAGCCCCAGCATTTT.

CDR3 protein: CASSSPGLESHGELFF. CDR3 nucleotide sequence: TGTGCCAGCAGTTCTCCGGGACTGGAGAGTCACGGGGAGCTGTTTTTT. V is TRBV6-5 and J is TRBJ2-2, with D possibly matching TRBD2 (6 bases). Germline CDR1 reads MNHEY; CDR2 reads SVGAGI. V lost 4 bases and J lost 7, with 19 bases in between. The CDR3 has 16 amino acids.

This clone has just a few counts. This chain links TRBV28 with TRBJ1-1; D is possibly TRBD1 (6 bases). The germline CDR1 and CDR2 sequences are MDHEN and SYDVKM. Trimming left V 8 bases short and J 4 bases short, with 17 bases between. The CDR3 length is 14 residues. CDR3 DNA sequence: TGTGCCAGCTTAAAGGGGGGGCGAGGCACTGAAGCTTTCTTT. Translation gives CASLKGGRGTEAFF.

J is TRBJ1-4 and V is TRBV3-1 (or the pseudogene TRBV3-2), with 7 bases fitting TRBD1. J gave up 8 bases and V 4 bases, and 4 bases lay outside the gene matches. The CDR3 runs to 13 residues. Germline-derived CDR1 and CDR2 are LGHDT and YNNKEL (reference sequence). In DNA, the CDR3 is TGTGCCAGCAGCCGGACAGGAGGAGAAAAACTGTTTTTT. Translated: CASSRTGGEKLFF.

The gene calls are TRBV19 and TRBJ1-1; TRBD1 matches at 10 bases. CDR1 is LNHDA, CDR2 SQIVND, per germline (reference sequence). V gave up 4 bases and J gave up 0 bases; unmatched junction bases: 8. The CDR3 is 17 residues long. The CDR3 DNA reads as TGTGCCAGTAGTAACCTTGGACAGGGGGTGATGAACACTGAAGCTTTCTTT. It specifies CASSNLGQGVMNTEAFF.

This chain links TRBV7-6 with TRBJ2-5; D is unresolved. CDR3 length: 13 residues. Germline V gene sequence: CDR1 SGHVS, CDR2 FNYEAQ. V lost 2 bases and J lost 5, with 9 bases in between. In DNA form, the CDR3 reads TGTGCCAGCAGCTTAAGGGTGATGGAGACCCAGTACTTC. Translating it yields CASSLRVMETQYF.

This clone was seen a single time. The chain's CDR3 is CASSPNSRLNTEAFF. CDR3 bases: TGTGCCAGCTCACCAAACAGCCGACTGAACACTGAAGCTTTCTTT. The chain employs TRBV18 and TRBJ1-1; no firm D call. CDR3 length: 15 residues. V lost 2 bases and J lost 0, with 10 bases in between. In germline, CDR1 is KGHSH, CDR2 LQKENI.

This chain links TRBV14 with TRBJ2-3; D is ambiguous. V was cut by 5 bases and J by 2 bases, with 20 bases left in between. The CDR3 runs to 17 residues. Per the germline V gene, CDR1 is SGHDN and CDR2 is FVKESK. The CDR3: CASSLRVASLTTDTQYF. DNA of the CDR3: TGTGCCAGCAGCTTAAGAGTGGCTTCCCTAACCACAGATACGCAGTATTTT.

This clone was found once. The chain uses TRBV6-1 and TRBJ1-5; no clear D gene. Germline loops: CDR1 MNHNS, CDR2 SASEGT. V dropped 3 bases and J dropped 3 bases, with 3 bases sitting between them. This CDR3 comprises 12 residues. CDR3: CASSDSNQPQHF. CDR3 nucleotides: TGTGCCAGCAGTGATTCCAATCAGCCCCAGCATTTT.

The rearrangement uses TRBV7-2 and TRBJ1-6, with D unclear. Germline V gives CDR1 SGHTA, CDR2 FQGNSA. This CDR3 has 15 residues. Trimming cost V 5 bases and J 9 bases, with 17 bases left between them. The DNA of the CDR3 is TGTGCCAGCAGCCCCCAGTCGGCGGCTACTTCACCCCTCCACTTT. Amino acids: CASSPQSAATSPLHF.

The gene calls are TRBV12-3 or TRBV12-4 and TRBJ1-2; tentatively, D is TRBD1 (5 bases). CDR3 length equals 13 residues. V was shortened by 3 bases and J by 4 bases, with 9 bases between the two germline ends. CDR3 sequence (DNA): TGTGCCAGCAGTTTCAGGGTTGCCTATGGCTACACCTTC. It specifies CASSFRVAYGYTF.

This chain connects TRBV27 to TRBJ2-1; 9 nucleotides agree with TRBD1. This CDR3 spans 13 amino acids. J was trimmed by 5 bases and V by 6 bases; bases with no gene match: 2. CDR1 and CDR2 (germline): MNHEY, SMNVEV (reference sequence). This CDR3 is CASRWDRDNEQFF. The DNA for the CDR3 is TGTGCCAGCAGATGGGACAGGGACAATGAGCAGTTCTTC.

The chain carries TRBV28 and TRBJ1-5; D call uncertain. The V end lost 2 bases, the J end lost 6 bases, and 14 bases lay between the germline ends. The CDR3 sequence is 15 residues long. The germline V gene encodes CDR1 MDHEN and CDR2 SYDVKM. This chain's CDR3 is CASSLVALRTQPQHF. The CDR3 DNA is TGTGCCAGCAGTTTAGTGGCACTTAGGACTCAGCCCCAGCATTTT.

V is TRBV13 and J is TRBJ2-7; a possible D gene is TRBD2 (6 bases). In germline, CDR1 is PRHDT, CDR2 FYEKMQ (reference sequence). CDR3 length: 15 residues. The V end lost 0 bases, the J end lost 6 bases, and 15 bases lay between the germline ends. The CDR3 protein is CASSLGSFGGSEQYV. Here the CDR3 DNA reads TGTGCCAGCAGCTTAGGCTCATTTGGGGGGTCCGAGCAGTACGTC.

The J gene is TRBJ2-4, the V gene TRBV10-1; D may be TRBD1 or TRBD2 (5 bases each). Trimming removed 3 bases from V and 2 bases from J, with 8 bases in between. This CDR3 is built from 14 residues. The V gene's germline CDR1 is WNHNN and CDR2 SYGVQD (reference sequence). Here the CDR3 DNA reads TGCGCCAGCAGTGATGGGGGTTCCAAAAACATTCAGTACTTC. This translates into CASSDGGSKNIQYF.

This rearrangement joins TRBV10-3 to TRBJ1-6, with D perhaps TRBD1 (5 bases). This CDR3 is built from 13 residues. In germline, CDR1 is ENHRY, CDR2 SYGVKD. V lost 11 bases and J 6 bases, leaving 14 bases between the germline ends. The CDR3: CAYRGSRNSPLHF. The CDR3 region has the DNA TGTGCCTACCGGGGCAGCCGTAATTCACCCCTCCACTTT.